The source of this T cell receptor beta chain is a study of T cells in Graves' hyperthyroidism and ophthalmopathy. Overall study context: Peripheral blood was obtained at initial diagnosis, preceding any treatment.

The CDR3 covers 18 residues. Germline-derived CDR1 and CDR2 are SGHRS and YFSETQ. V lost 6 bases, J lost 0 bases, and 22 bases lay in between. This clonotype has a handful of counts. The antigen is undetermined. On the basis of clinical symptoms, serum thyroxine and TRAb, thyroid ultrasound and orbital computed tomography, diagnoses were made. Regions amplified from RNA transcripts were the TCR beta CDR3 regions. The HTBI set primed first-round TCR CDR3 RT-PCR. TCRdb re-called the multiplex PCR reads through MiXCR, storing one row per CDR3 protein. The repertoire has about 590,000 distinct CDR3 sequences, 15% to 18% of them found once; the top ten carry 6.5% to 8%. Study results and limitations: Ophthalmopathy was identified by the model a median approximately 6.9 months ahead of onset.

The source of this sequence is a woman aged 25 to 39 with Graves' hyperthyroidism. The sequenced sample consisted of blood. The chain joins TRBV5-1 to TRBJ2-1, with TRBD1 as a possible D gene (5 bases). The CDR3 DNA reads TGCGCCAGCATAAGCAGCCCGACAGAAACCAGCTCCTACAATGAGCAGTTCTTC. Protein: CASISSPTETSSYNEQFF.